Sequencing of this T cell receptor (beta chain) was carried out in a study of CD8 T cells in Susac syndrome. Random hexamers were used to reverse transcribe an amount of about 0.45 to 1 ug RNA. The authors amplified TCR beta CDR3 across 54 Vbeta and 13 Jbeta using immunoSEQ multiplex PCR. TCRdb re-called the immunoSEQ multiplex PCR reads with MiXCR, one entry per CDR3 protein. This sample has about 180,000 distinct CDR3 sequences, with roughly 95% found just once. CD8+ and CD4+ T cells circulating in blood were sequenced for TCR beta. The multiple sclerosis control group comprised treatment-naive patients with stable or active relapsing-remitting disease. This TCR came from a human donor with multiple sclerosis. Material: CD4+ T cells from PBMCs.

CDR3 coding DNA: TGTGCCAGCAGTTTTGGCTATGGCTACACCTTC. Its protein product is CASSFGYGYTF. This sequence joins TRBV28 and TRBJ1-2; D uncertain. The CDR3 is 11 residues long. Deletions cut 3 bases from V and 4 bases from J, with 3 bases between. Germline loops: CDR1 MDHEN, CDR2 SYDVKM.